The next 20 T cell receptor beta chains were all read from a single sample in a study of cytomegalovirus exposure and HLA in healthy donors. PCR amplification relied on 60 Vbeta primers (plus 13 Jbeta primers). Profiling relied on immunoSEQ multiplex PCR, and the TCRdb table lists in-frame clones only, not all of them. Of 200,000 to 300,000 clones listed, 70% to 90% are singletons. The source material was PBMCs. The receptors here all came from a woman between 40 and 50 years old in good health and CMV-seropositive.

This chain connects TRBV5-1 to TRBJ2-1, with D hard to call. CDR1 SGHRS and CDR2 YFSETQ come from the germline V gene. V was cut by 0 bases and J by 4 bases, with 5 bases left in between. This CDR3 region has 13 residues. For the CDR3, the DNA is TGCGCCAGCAGCTTGGACGGGTACAATGAGCAGTTCTTC. Translating it yields CASSLDGYNEQFF.

The rearrangement joins TRBV30 to TRBJ1-6; D unclear. CDR1 GTSNPN and CDR2 SVGIG come from the germline V gene (reference sequence). The length of the CDR3 is 16 residues. V was clipped by 1 base and J by 6 bases, with 16 bases between them. The CDR3 DNA reads as TGTGCCTGGAGTGGGCCCGGCCCGAGGAGTAATTCACCCCTCCACTTT. This codes for CAWSGPGPRSNSPLHF.

V is TRBV6-1 and J is TRBJ2-1; a weak D match, TRBD2 (5 bases). Trimming removed 3 bases at V and 12 bases at J, with 24 bases between. In germline, CDR1 is MNHNS, CDR2 SASEGT. The CDR3 length is 16 residues. CDR3 bases: TGTGCCAGCAGTGACCACGCGCTGGAGGTTTTTCGGGCGCAGTTCTTC. Amino acid sequence: CASSDHALEVFRAQFF.

The V gene is TRBV9, the J gene TRBJ2-1, with TRBD1 matching 8 bases. Per the germline V gene, CDR1 is SGDLS and CDR2 is YYNGEE. This CDR3 comprises 16 residues. V was clipped by 4 bases and J by 9 bases; unmatched bases: 15. As DNA, the CDR3 is TGTGCCAGCAGCACCCGGACAGGGTCAATTCTCGGTGAGCAGTTCTTC. This sequence encodes CASSTRTGSILGEQFF.

This chain connects TRBV27 to TRBJ1-2, with 7 bases matching TRBD1. This CDR3 has 13 amino acids. The germline gives CDR1 MNHEY, CDR2 SMNVEV (reference sequence). The J segment lost 2 bases and the V segment lost 6 bases, leaving 3 bases of the junction unmatched. The CDR3: CASRPGQNYGYTF. CDR3 nucleotide sequence: TGTGCCAGCAGACCGGGACAGAACTATGGCTACACCTTC.

The chain couples TRBV19 to TRBJ2-7, with TRBD1 matching over 7 bases. The CDR3 is made up of 15 amino acids. The V and J ends lost 6 bases and 3 bases, in that order; junction bases with no gene match: 11. Germline lookup yields CDR1 LNHDA and CDR2 SQIVND (reference sequence). CDR3 coding DNA: TGTGCCAGTAGCCCTAATACAGGGGCCTACTACGAGCAGTACTTC. Translated, it gives CASSPNTGAYYEQYF.

There are a few counts of this clone. The chain uses TRBV6-4 and TRBJ1-3; D is unresolved. The germline V and J ends were trimmed by 9 bases and 2 bases, with 17 bases remaining between them. CDR1 is MRHNA, CDR2 SNTAGT, per germline. This CDR3 region has 15 residues. CDR3 in DNA: TGTGCCAGACTTACCTCAGGTCTCGCTGGAAACACCATATATTTT. Translation gives CARLTSGLAGNTIYF.

This sequence joins TRBV14 and TRBJ2-1, with unresolved D. Germline V gives CDR1 SGHDN, CDR2 FVKESK. CDR3 length: 13 amino acids. The V and J ends lost 4 bases and 9 bases respectively, with 13 bases between them. DNA for the CDR3: TGTGCCAGCAGCCCCCCCCCACCGGGTGAGCAGTTCTTC. This gives the protein CASSPPPPGEQFF.

The J gene is TRBJ2-3, the V gene TRBV29-1; 11 nucleotides match TRBD2. The CDR3 extends over 15 amino acids. Trimming cost V 6 bases and J 2 bases; bases outside gene matches: 7. Germline CDR1 is SQVTM and CDR2 is ANQGSEA. CDR3 bases: TGCAGCGTCCTCGGACTAGCGGGCACCACAGATACGCAGTATTTT. It encodes CSVLGLAGTTDTQYF.

V gene TRBV2 combines with J gene TRBJ2-7, with D perhaps TRBD1 (6 bases). V was pared by 7 bases and J by 3 bases, with 13 bases between. The germline gives CDR1 SNHLY, CDR2 FYNNEI. This CDR3 has 13 residues. CDR3 loop: CASTHGGGYEQYF. CDR3 sequence (DNA): TGTGCCAGCACCCATGGGGGCGGCTACGAGCAGTACTTC.

This clone was seen a few times. The gene calls are TRBV2 and TRBJ2-7; D is uncertain. Trimming removed 7 bases from V and 8 bases from J, with 15 bases in between. CDR1 SNHLY and CDR2 FYNNEI come from the germline V gene. The CDR3 is 12 residues long. The CDR3 sequence: CASNPTSGKQYF. The CDR3 nucleotides read TGTGCCAGCAATCCCACCTCGGGTAAGCAGTACTTC.

This chain uses TRBV5-6 with TRBJ2-5; a possible D gene is TRBD1 (6 bases). The CDR3 has 15 amino acids. In germline, CDR1 is SGHDT, CDR2 YYEEEE. Trimming removed 1 base at V and 0 bases at J, with 10 bases between. The CDR3 DNA reads TGTGCCAGCAGCTTGCCAGGGGCCGACCAAGAGACCCAGTACTTC. Its translation is CASSLPGADQETQYF.

This chain uses TRBV7-6 with TRBJ2-7, with 11 bases fitting TRBD1. The V gene end was trimmed by 4 bases and the J gene end by 0 bases; junction bases not matched to a gene: 5. This CDR3 spans 16 amino acids. Germline loops: CDR1 SGHVS, CDR2 FNYEAQ. This CDR3 reads CASSSGGTGGSYEQYF. CDR3 in DNA: TGTGCCAGCAGCTCCGGGGGGACAGGGGGCTCCTACGAGCAGTACTTC.

The chain joins TRBV18 to TRBJ2-2; possibly TRBD1 for D (6 bases). V was clipped by 3 bases and J by 7 bases, with 15 bases between them. CDR1 and CDR2 (germline): KGHSH, LQKENI. This CDR3 comprises 15 residues. The CDR3 here is CASSPRQASVGELFF. The CDR3 nucleotides are TGTGCCAGCTCACCTCGACAGGCCTCCGTCGGGGAGCTGTTTTTT.

The chain uses TRBV19 and TRBJ2-2; 9 nucleotides agree with TRBD2. CDR1 is LNHDA and CDR2 is SQIVND in the germline V gene (reference sequence). V shed 7 bases, J shed 2 bases, and the junction held 5 bases outside the gene matches. CDR3 length: 15 residues. CDR3 in amino acids: CASTVTSGNTGELFF. The DNA of the CDR3 is TGTGCCAGTACCGTGACTAGCGGAAACACCGGGGAGCTGTTTTTT.

The J gene is TRBJ2-7, the V gene TRBV7-2, with D perhaps TRBD1 (5 bases). The CDR3 contains 14 residues. Germline lookup yields CDR1 SGHTA and CDR2 FQGNSA. V shed 5 bases and J shed 1 base, with 12 bases lying between them. CDR3 region: CASSPLQGSYEQYF. The CDR3 DNA sequence: TGTGCCAGCAGCCCCCTCCAGGGTTCCTACGAGCAGTACTTC. The complete variable domain, with remaining parts taken from reference TRBV7-2 and TRBJ2-7, reads GAGVSQSPSNKVTEKGKDVELRCDPISGHTALYWYRQSLGQGLEFLIYFQGNSAPDKSGLPSDRFSAERTGGSVSTLTIQRTQQEDSAVYLCASSPLQGSYEQYFGPGTRLTVT.

The sample holds one count of this clone. This rearrangement joins TRBV13 to TRBJ2-7; TRBD1 agrees at 10 bases. CDR3 length: 15 amino acids. Germline V gives CDR1 PRHDT, CDR2 FYEKMQ (reference sequence). V lost 5 bases, J lost 4 bases, and 8 bases stayed unmatched. The CDR3 spells CASSGGPGQGYEQYF. As DNA, the CDR3 is TGTGCCAGCAGCGGGGGACCGGGACAGGGGTACGAGCAGTACTTC.

The CDR3 DNA follows: TGTGCCAGCAGGCTAAAAGAGACCCAGTACTTC. Translated: CASRLKETQYF. The V gene is TRBV6-5, the J gene TRBJ2-5; D ambiguous. CDR3 length equals 11 residues. Trimming took off 6 bases at V and 3 bases at J, with 5 bases between the two ends. Germline CDR1 is MNHEY and CDR2 is SVGAGI.

This chain links TRBV19 with TRBJ2-1; D is perhaps TRBD2 (6 bases). With 6 bases removed from V and 5 bases from J, the gap between germline ends came to 23 bases. The CDR3 loop spans 17 amino acids. CDR1 LNHDA and CDR2 SQIVND come from the germline V gene (reference sequence). In nucleotides, the CDR3 is TGTGCCAGTAGGGGAAGTCTCGAGGGGACTCATCACAATGAGCAGTTCTTC. Translated, it gives CASRGSLEGTHHNEQFF.

CDR3 amino acids: CASSLAPFYPGPSTDTQYF. The CDR3 coding sequence is TGTGCCAGCAGCTTAGCACCTTTCTACCCGGGTCCAAGCACAGATACGCAGTATTTT. The genes are TRBV7-6 and TRBJ2-3; D gene uncertain. The CDR3 spans 19 residues. V was cut by 0 bases and J by 0 bases, with 19 bases left in between. From germline, CDR1 is SGHVS and CDR2 FNYEAQ.